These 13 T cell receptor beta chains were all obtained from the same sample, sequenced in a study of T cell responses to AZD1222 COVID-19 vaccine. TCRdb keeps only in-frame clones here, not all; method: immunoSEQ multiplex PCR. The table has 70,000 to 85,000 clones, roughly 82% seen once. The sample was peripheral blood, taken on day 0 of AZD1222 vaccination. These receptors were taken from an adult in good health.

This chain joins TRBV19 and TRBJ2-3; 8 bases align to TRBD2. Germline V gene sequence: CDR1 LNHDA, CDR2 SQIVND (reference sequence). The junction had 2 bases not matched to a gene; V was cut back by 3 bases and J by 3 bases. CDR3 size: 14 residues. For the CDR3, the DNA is TGTGCCAGTAGTATTAGCGGGGCAACAGATACGCAGTATTTT. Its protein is CASSISGATDTQYF.

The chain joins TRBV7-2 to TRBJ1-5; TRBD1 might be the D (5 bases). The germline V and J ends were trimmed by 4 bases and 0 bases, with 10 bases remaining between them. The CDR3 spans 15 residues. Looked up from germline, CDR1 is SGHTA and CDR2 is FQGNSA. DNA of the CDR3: TGTGCCAGCAGCTATGACAGTAATAGCAATCAGCCCCAGCATTTT. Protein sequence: CASSYDSNSNQPQHF.

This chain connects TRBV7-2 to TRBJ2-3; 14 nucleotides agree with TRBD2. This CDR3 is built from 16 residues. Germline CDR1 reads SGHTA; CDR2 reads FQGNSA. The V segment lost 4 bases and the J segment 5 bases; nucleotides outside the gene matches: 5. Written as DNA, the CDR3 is TGTGCCAGCAGCTCGGGACTAGCGGGAGCCCAAGATACGCAGTATTTT. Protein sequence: CASSSGLAGAQDTQYF.

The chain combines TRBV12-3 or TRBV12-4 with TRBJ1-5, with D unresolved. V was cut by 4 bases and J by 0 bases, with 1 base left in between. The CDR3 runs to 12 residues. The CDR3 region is CASSYSNQPQHF. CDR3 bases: TGTGCCAGCAGTTATAGCAATCAGCCCCAGCATTTT.

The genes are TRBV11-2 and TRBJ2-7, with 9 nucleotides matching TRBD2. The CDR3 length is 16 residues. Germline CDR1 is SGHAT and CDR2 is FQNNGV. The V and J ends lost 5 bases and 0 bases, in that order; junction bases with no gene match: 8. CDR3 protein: CASSPIGAGGSYEQYF. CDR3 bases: TGTGCCAGCAGCCCCATCGGAGCGGGAGGCTCCTACGAGCAGTACTTC. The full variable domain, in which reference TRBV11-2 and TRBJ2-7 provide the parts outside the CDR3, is EAGVAQSPRYKIIEKRQSVAFWCNPISGHATLYWYQQILGQGPKLLIQFQNNGVVDDSQLPKDRFSAERLKGVDSTLKIQPAKLEDSAVYLCASSPIGAGGSYEQYFGPGTRLTVT.

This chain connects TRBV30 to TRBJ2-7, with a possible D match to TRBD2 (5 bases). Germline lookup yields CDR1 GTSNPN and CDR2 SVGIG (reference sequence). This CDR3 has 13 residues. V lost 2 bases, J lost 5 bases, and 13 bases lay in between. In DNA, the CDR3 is TGTGCCTGGAGTCAGAGGGCTGACCACGAGCAGTACTTC. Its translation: CAWSQRADHEQYF.

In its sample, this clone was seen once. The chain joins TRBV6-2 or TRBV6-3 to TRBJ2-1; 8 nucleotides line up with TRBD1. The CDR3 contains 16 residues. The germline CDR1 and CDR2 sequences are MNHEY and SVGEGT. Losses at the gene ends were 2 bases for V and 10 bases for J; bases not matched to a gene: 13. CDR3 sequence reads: CASSYGRDRGSGEQFF. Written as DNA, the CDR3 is TGTGCCAGCAGTTACGGTCGAGACAGGGGATCTGGGGAGCAGTTCTTC.

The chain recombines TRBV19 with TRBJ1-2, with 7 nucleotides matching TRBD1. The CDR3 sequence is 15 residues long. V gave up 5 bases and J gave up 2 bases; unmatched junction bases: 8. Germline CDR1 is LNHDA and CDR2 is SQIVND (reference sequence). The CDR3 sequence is CASSDQGGQNYGYTF. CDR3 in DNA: TGTGCCAGTAGTGATCAGGGGGGGCAGAACTATGGCTACACCTTC.

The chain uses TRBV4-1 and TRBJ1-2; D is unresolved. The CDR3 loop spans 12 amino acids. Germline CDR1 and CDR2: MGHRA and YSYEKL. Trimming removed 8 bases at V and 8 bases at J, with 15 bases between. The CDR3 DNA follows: TGCGCCAGCTTCTCGATGGGCAGAGGCTACACCTTC. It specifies CASFSMGRGYTF.

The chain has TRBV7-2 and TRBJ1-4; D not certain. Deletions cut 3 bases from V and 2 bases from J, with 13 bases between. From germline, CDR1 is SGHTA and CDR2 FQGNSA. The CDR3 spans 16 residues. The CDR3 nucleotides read TGTGCCAGCAGCTTGTACTCGGGGTATACTAATGAAAAACTGTTTTTT. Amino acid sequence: CASSLYSGYTNEKLFF.

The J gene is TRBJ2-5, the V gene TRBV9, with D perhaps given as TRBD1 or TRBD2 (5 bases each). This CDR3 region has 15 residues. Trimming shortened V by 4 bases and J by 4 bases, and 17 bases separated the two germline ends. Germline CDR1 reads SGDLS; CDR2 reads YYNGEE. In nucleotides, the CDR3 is TGTGCCAGCAGCCCCATCGGGGCAATAGGAGAGACCCAGTACTTC. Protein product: CASSPIGAIGETQYF.

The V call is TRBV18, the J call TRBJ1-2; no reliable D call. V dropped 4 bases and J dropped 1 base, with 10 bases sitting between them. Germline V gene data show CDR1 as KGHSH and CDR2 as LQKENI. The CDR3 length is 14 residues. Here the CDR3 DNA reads TGTGCCAGCTCACACAAGGACGGTAACTATGGCTACACCTTC. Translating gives CASSHKDGNYGYTF. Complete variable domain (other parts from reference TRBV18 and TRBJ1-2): NAGVMQNPRHLVRRRGQEARLRCSPMKGHSHVYWYRQLPEEGLKFMVYLQKENIIDESGMPKERFSAEFPKEGPSILRIQQVVRGDSAAYFCASSHKDGNYGYTFGSGTRLTVV.

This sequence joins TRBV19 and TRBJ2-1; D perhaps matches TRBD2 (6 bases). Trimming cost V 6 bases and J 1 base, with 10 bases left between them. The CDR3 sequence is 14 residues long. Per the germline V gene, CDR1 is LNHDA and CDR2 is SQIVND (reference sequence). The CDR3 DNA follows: TGTGCCAGTAGCCCCGGGACTTCCTACAATGAGCAGTTCTTC. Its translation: CASSPGTSYNEQFF.